Below are 28 T cell receptor beta chains sequenced from a single sample in a study of shared clonotypes between healthy human individuals. The method was immunoSEQ multiplex PCR; TCRdb's version includes in-frame clones alone and lacks a portion of them. Among roughly 2.4 million clones listed, approximately 94% were seen once. The sequenced sample was naive CD4+ T cells sorted from blood. Subset denoted: CD45RA+ positively selected. Source of these receptors: a man younger than 30 in good health.

This chain uses TRBV27 with TRBJ1-6, with TRBD1 as a possible D gene (6 bases). The CDR3 consists of 14 residues. Germline V gene sequence: CDR1 MNHEY, CDR2 SMNVEV (reference sequence). Trimming pared 6 bases from V and 9 bases from J, leaving 15 bases between. This CDR3 reads CASSPGVDSSPLHF. Written as DNA, the CDR3 is TGTGCCAGCAGCCCGGGGGTGGACAGTTCACCCCTCCACTTT.

The CDR3 DNA sequence: TGTGCCAGCAGTTACGGGGGTCCCAATGAAAAACTGTTTTTT. Protein sequence: CASSYGGPNEKLFF. This chain joins TRBV6-6 and TRBJ1-4; tentative D call: TRBD1 (5 bases). Germline CDR1 is MNHNY and CDR2 is SVGAGI (reference sequence). The CDR3 covers 14 residues. V dropped 2 bases and J dropped 5 bases, with 9 bases sitting between them.

CDR3 DNA: TGTGCCAGCAGTTGGGGGGGGTCCGGGATCTACGAGCAGTACTTC. Residues: CASSWGGSGIYEQYF. J is TRBJ2-7 and V is TRBV6-1; 7 bases agree with TRBD2. The germline V gene has CDR1 MNHNS and CDR2 SASEGT. Losses at the gene ends were 5 bases for V and 3 bases for J; bases not matched to a gene: 10. CDR3 length: 15 residues.

Of note for this clone: Additional DNA sequences in this sample encode the identical CDR3. The CDR3, as DNA: TGTGCCAGCAGTGGGACAGGGAGGAATCAGCCCCAGCATTTT. It translates to CASSGTGRNQPQHF. V is TRBV25-1 and J is TRBJ1-5, with 8 positions matching TRBD1. Germline V gene data show CDR1 as MGHDK and CDR2 as SYGVNS. This CDR3 has 14 amino acids. With V trimmed by 4 bases and J by 4 bases, 3 bases remained unmatched.

The chain links TRBV2 to TRBJ1-5; 8 bases map to TRBD1. There are 14 residues in the CDR3. Trimming took 7 bases from V and 2 from J; bases not matched to a gene: 4. Germline CDR1 reads SNHLY; CDR2 reads FYNNEI. The DNA for the CDR3 is TGTGCCAGCACTGAGACAGGGGGCAATCAGCCCCAGCATTTT. Amino acid sequence: CASTETGGNQPQHF.

The V and J genes are TRBV27 and TRBJ1-6, with 7 bases that match TRBD1. J lost 7 bases, V lost 10 bases, and 10 bases had no gene match. Per germline, CDR1 MNHEY and CDR2 SMNVEV (reference sequence). The CDR3 is 14 amino acids. The CDR3 sequence: CATTPGTANSPLHF. The CDR3 coding sequence is TGTGCCACCACACCCGGGACAGCCAATTCACCCCTCCACTTT.

The rearrangement joins TRBV5-1 to TRBJ1-3, with a possible D match to TRBD1 (5 bases). V was trimmed by 0 bases and J by 6 bases, leaving 10 bases between them. CDR3 length: 14 residues. CDR1 is SGHRS and CDR2 is YFSETQ in the germline V gene. CDR3 DNA sequence: TGCGCCAGCAGCTTGGTTTCAGGGCAAAACACCATATATTTT. Its protein product is CASSLVSGQNTIYF.

The chain joins TRBV9 to TRBJ2-3; 8 nucleotides align to TRBD2. Germline CDR1 is SGDLS and CDR2 is YYNGEE. Unmatched junction bases numbered 8, after V lost 1 base and J lost 4 bases. The CDR3 extends over 16 amino acids. CDR3 amino acids: CASSVWGREASDTQYF. CDR3 sequence (DNA): TGTGCCAGCAGCGTATGGGGGCGGGAGGCCTCAGATACGCAGTATTTT.

The chain combines TRBV28 with TRBJ1-2; the match to TRBD1 covers 7 bases. This CDR3 comprises 13 residues. CDR1 and CDR2 from the germline V gene are MDHEN and SYDVKM. The trim removed 10 bases at V and 4 bases at J, leaving 9 bases unmatched. CDR3 DNA: TGTGCCATCCCGGGACAGAGTACCTATGGCTACACCTTC. This codes for CAIPGQSTYGYTF.

Note on this clone: One end of the junction is discordant with germline, which a read error may explain. This chain links TRBV28 with TRBJ1-4, with D possibly being TRBD1 (6 bases). From germline, CDR1 is MDHEN and CDR2 SYDVKM. CDR3 length equals 12 residues. The CDR3 region has the DNA TGTGCCAGCAGTGAACCCGACAGGTTGGCAGTTTTT. Translated, it gives CASSEPDRLAVF.

The chain couples TRBV5-1 to TRBJ2-5, with D tentatively TRBD2 (6 bases). V was clipped by 3 bases and J by 5 bases, with 14 bases between them. The CDR3 is 14 residues long. The germline V gene has CDR1 SGHRS and CDR2 YFSETQ. The CDR3 loop reads CASSSTRGGETQYF. The CDR3 nucleotides read TGCGCCAGCAGCTCCACTAGGGGAGGCGAGACCCAGTACTTC.

The rearrangement joins TRBV2 to TRBJ1-2; D ambiguous. Germline CDR1 and CDR2: SNHLY and FYNNEI. V lost 0 bases, J lost 3 bases, and 5 bases lay in between. The CDR3 is 13 amino acids. The CDR3 DNA reads TGTGCCAGCAGTGAAGCGGTAGACTATGGCTACACCTTC. It codes for CASSEAVDYGYTF.

The chain couples TRBV9 to TRBJ2-1; 10 bases map to TRBD2. V lost 4 bases to trimming and J lost 9 bases; unmatched junction nucleotides: 7. There are 14 residues in the CDR3. From germline, CDR1 is SGDLS and CDR2 YYNGEE. CDR3 coding DNA: TGTGCCAGCAGCTTTAGCGGGGGGACGGTTGAGCAGTTCTTC. Its translation: CASSFSGGTVEQFF.

This clone was counted once. The chain links TRBV2 to TRBJ2-1; D gene uncertain. V was clipped by 1 base and J by 8 bases, with 6 bases between them. Germline values: CDR1 SNHLY, CDR2 FYNNEI. The CDR3 contains 12 residues. DNA of the CDR3: TGTGCCAGCAGTGAAGTTGTCCATGAGCAGTTCTTC. It is translated as CASSEVVHEQFF.

J is TRBJ2-1 and V is TRBV9; possible D gene TRBD2, 6 bases. Germline loops: CDR1 SGDLS, CDR2 YYNGEE. This CDR3 has 16 residues. Deletions cut 0 bases from V and 6 bases from J, with 16 bases between. The CDR3: CASSVVMGGAINEQFF. Here the CDR3 DNA reads TGTGCCAGCAGCGTAGTTATGGGCGGGGCTATCAATGAGCAGTTCTTC. Together with reference TRBV9 and TRBJ2-1, the CDR3 gives the full variable domain: DSGVTQTPKHLITATGQRVTLRCSPRSGDLSVYWYQQSLDQGLQFLIQYYNGEERAKGNILERFSAQQFPDLHSELNLSSLELGDSALYFCASSVVMGGAINEQFFGPGTRLTVL.

The chain carries TRBV5-6 and TRBJ2-5; D is possibly TRBD2 (6 bases). The end of the DNA aligns better with TRBJ2-7, so the J call may be wrong. The CDR3 is 15 amino acids. The germline CDR1 and CDR2 sequences are SGHDT and YYEEEE. The CDR3 nucleotides are TGTGCCAGCAAAGGGGCCGAGCGGGCGGCCTACGAGCAGTACTTC. As protein: CASKGAERAAYEQYF.

V usage is TRBV10-3 and J usage is TRBJ2-5; D ambiguous. The germline gives CDR1 ENHRY, CDR2 SYGVKD. The CDR3 spans 12 residues. The ends were cut back, 6 bases at V and 3 bases at J, with 8 bases in the middle. The CDR3 DNA follows: TGTGCCATCAGGGACGCGGAAGAGACCCAGTACTTC. Its protein product is CAIRDAEETQYF.

The chain uses TRBV18 and TRBJ2-5; D is uncertain. Germline V gene lookup returns CDR1 KGHSH and CDR2 LQKENI. This CDR3 spans 14 amino acids. The V and J ends lost 2 bases and 4 bases respectively, with 11 bases between them. The CDR3 protein is CASSPVPGGETQYF. DNA of the CDR3: TGTGCCAGCTCACCAGTTCCGGGTGGAGAGACCCAGTACTTC. Together with reference TRBV18 and TRBJ2-5, the CDR3 gives the full variable domain: NAGVMQNPRHLVRRRGQEARLRCSPMKGHSHVYWYRQLPEEGLKFMVYLQKENIIDESGMPKERFSAEFPKEGPSILRIQQVVRGDSAAYFCASSPVPGGETQYFGPGTRLLVL.

V usage is TRBV27 and J usage is TRBJ1-4; TRBD1 matches at 10 bases. CDR1 is MNHEY, CDR2 SMNVEV, per germline (reference sequence). The CDR3 totals 17 residues. Trimming took 5 bases from V and 3 from J; bases not matched to a gene: 9. The CDR3 DNA reads TGTGCCAGCAGTACTCGACAGGGGGCCGGGTCTAATGAAAAACTGTTTTTT. Translated, it gives CASSTRQGAGSNEKLFF.

V is TRBV4-3 and J is TRBJ2-7, with a tentative D call TRBD1 (6 bases). The CDR3 spans 15 residues. Germline assignment: CDR1 LGHNA and CDR2 YSLEER. Trimming shortened V by 0 bases and J by 2 bases, and 11 bases separated the two germline ends. CDR3 nucleotide sequence: TGCGCCAGCAGCCAAGATTACAGGGCCCCCTACGAGCAGTACTTC. Protein sequence: CASSQDYRAPYEQYF.

The chain has TRBV21-1 and TRBJ2-7; the table's D call of TRBD2 was not tested on the DNA. TRBV21-1 has pseudogene status. CDR3 length: 17 residues. In DNA form, the CDR3 reads TGTGCCAGCAGCAACCCGCTCGGCCCAGCGGAGGCCTACGAGCAGTACTTC. This codes for CASSNPLGPAEAYEQYF.

This chain connects TRBV5-6 to TRBJ2-3; 10 bases align to TRBD2. V lost 2 bases and J lost 0; bases outside the gene matches: 3. CDR3 length: 16 amino acids. Germline CDR1 is SGHDT and CDR2 is YYEEEE. The CDR3 DNA reads as TGTGCCAGCAGCTTTGGACTAGCGGAGAGCACAGATACGCAGTATTTT. Residues: CASSFGLAESTDTQYF.

Note on this clone: Other DNA sequences in this specimen translate into the identical CDR3. The V and J genes are TRBV18 and TRBJ2-7; TRBD2 aligns across 11 bases. From germline, CDR1 is KGHSH and CDR2 LQKENI. The junction had 5 bases not matched to a gene; V was cut back by 3 bases and J by 1 base. The CDR3 consists of 16 residues. CDR3 coding DNA: TGTGCCAGCTCACCGTCAACTAGCGGGGGATCCTACGAGCAGTACTTC. Protein sequence: CASSPSTSGGSYEQYF.

The genes are TRBV10-1 and TRBJ2-2; TRBD2 aligns across 10 bases. The J segment lost 6 bases and the V segment lost 2 bases, leaving 3 bases of the junction unmatched. The V gene's germline CDR1 is WNHNN and CDR2 SYGVQD (reference sequence). The CDR3 spans 15 residues. The CDR3 spells CASSEDLAGAGELFF. The CDR3 DNA is TGCGCCAGCAGTGAGGACCTAGCGGGAGCCGGGGAGCTGTTTTTT.

This clone was observed a handful of times. The J gene is TRBJ1-2, the V gene TRBV2; tentatively, D is TRBD1 (6 bases). This CDR3 region has 15 residues. From germline, CDR1 is SNHLY and CDR2 FYNNEI. Deletions cut 6 bases from V and 4 bases from J, with 18 bases between. As DNA, the CDR3 is TGTGCCAGCAGCGAGAACAGGGCTTCACTCTATGGCTACACCTTC. It translates to CASSENRASLYGYTF.

The V and J genes are TRBV19 and TRBJ1-5; D remains unclear. Trimming pared 3 bases from V and 6 bases from J, leaving 12 bases between. The CDR3 contains 14 residues. Germline loops: CDR1 LNHDA, CDR2 SQIVND (reference sequence). In DNA form, the CDR3 reads TGTGCCAGTAGTATTGTAGGGTCAAGTCAGCCCCAGCATTTT. It is translated as CASSIVGSSQPQHF.

The V gene is TRBV5-1, the J gene TRBJ1-2, with TRBD1 matching over 7 bases. V gave up 6 bases and J gave up 6 bases; unmatched junction bases: 11. CDR1 SGHRS and CDR2 YFSETQ come from the germline V gene. The CDR3 extends over 14 amino acids. The CDR3 region is CASTTGEVANGYTF. CDR3 bases: TGCGCCAGCACTACAGGGGAGGTAGCGAATGGCTACACCTTC.

The J gene is TRBJ2-7, the V gene TRBV6-1; D gene ambiguous. Germline-derived CDR1 and CDR2 are MNHNS and SASEGT. The CDR3 length is 15 residues. The V gene lost 2 bases and the J gene lost 0 bases, with 11 bases spanning the gap. CDR3 region: CASSERLESSYEQYF. In nucleotides, the CDR3 is TGTGCCAGCAGTGAACGACTCGAAAGCTCCTACGAGCAGTACTTC.